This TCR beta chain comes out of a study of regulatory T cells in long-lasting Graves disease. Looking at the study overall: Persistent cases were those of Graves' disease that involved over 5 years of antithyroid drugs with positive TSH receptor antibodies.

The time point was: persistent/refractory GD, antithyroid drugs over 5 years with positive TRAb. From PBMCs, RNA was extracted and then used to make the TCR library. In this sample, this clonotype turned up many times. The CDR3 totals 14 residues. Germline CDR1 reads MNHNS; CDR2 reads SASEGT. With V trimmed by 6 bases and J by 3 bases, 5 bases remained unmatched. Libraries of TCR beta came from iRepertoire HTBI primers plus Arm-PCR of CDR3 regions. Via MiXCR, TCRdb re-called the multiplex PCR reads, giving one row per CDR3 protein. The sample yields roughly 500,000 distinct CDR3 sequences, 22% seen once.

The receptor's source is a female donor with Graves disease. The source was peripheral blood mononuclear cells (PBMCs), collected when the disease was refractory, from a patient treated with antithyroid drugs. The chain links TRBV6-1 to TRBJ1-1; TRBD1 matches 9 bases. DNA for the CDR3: TGTGCCAGCAGGCACAGGGGGCTCTACACTGAAGCTTTCTTT. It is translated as CASRHRGLYTEAFF.